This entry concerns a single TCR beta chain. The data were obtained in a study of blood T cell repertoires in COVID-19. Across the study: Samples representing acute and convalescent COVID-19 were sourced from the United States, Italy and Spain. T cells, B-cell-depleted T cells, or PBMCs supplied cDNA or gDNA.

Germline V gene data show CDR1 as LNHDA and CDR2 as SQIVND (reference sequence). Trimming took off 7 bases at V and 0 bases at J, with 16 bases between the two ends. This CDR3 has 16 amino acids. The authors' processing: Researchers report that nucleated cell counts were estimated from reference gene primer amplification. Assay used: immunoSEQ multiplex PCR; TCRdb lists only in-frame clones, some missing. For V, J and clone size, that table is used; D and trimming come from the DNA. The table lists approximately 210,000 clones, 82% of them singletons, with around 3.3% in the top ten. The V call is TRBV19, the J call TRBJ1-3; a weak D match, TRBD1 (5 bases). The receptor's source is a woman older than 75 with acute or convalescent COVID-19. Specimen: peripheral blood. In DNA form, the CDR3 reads TGTGCCAGTATACCCCCGGCAGGGCGCTCTGGAAACACCATATATTTT. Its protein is CASIPPAGRSGNTIYF.